One sample yielded the 21 T cell receptor beta chains listed below, sequenced in a study of T cells in Graves' hyperthyroidism and ophthalmopathy. The CDR3 regions of TCR beta were amplified from RNA transcripts. The primer set for the first-round RT-PCR of the TCR CDR3 was HTBI. From the multiplex PCR reads, TCRdb called clonotypes with MiXCR, one entry per CDR3 protein. Among under 400,000 distinct CDR3 sequences listed, 16% were seen once. Sequenced: blood. The receptors shown here come from a young man with Graves' hyperthyroidism.

This clonotype has at least ten counts. The rearrangement uses TRBV20-1 and TRBJ1-1; D uncertain. This CDR3 region has 13 residues. Looked up from germline, CDR1 is DFQATT and CDR2 is SNEGSKA (reference sequence). V lost 1 base, J lost 1 base, and 7 bases lay in between. For the CDR3, the DNA is TGCAGTGCTAGAGCTAATCCGAACACTGAAGCTTTCTTT. It yields the protein CSARANPNTEAFF.

The rearrangement uses TRBV7-9 and TRBJ1-1; a weak D match, TRBD1 (5 bases). This CDR3 is 19 amino acids long. CDR1 is SEHNR and CDR2 is FQNEAQ in the germline V gene (reference sequence). Trimming removed 1 base at V and 11 bases at J, with 32 bases between. CDR3 nucleotides: TGTGCCAGCAGCTTAGGTCCAGGGAACTTCTTCCTGTATATCGCTTGGGCTTTCTTT. Translated: CASSLGPGNFFLYIAWAFF. Looking up the rest from reference TRBV7-9 and TRBJ1-1 gives the full variable domain: DTGVSQNPRHKITKRGQNVTFRCDPISEHNRLYWYRQTLGQGPEFLTYFQNEAQLEKSRLLSDRFSAERPKGSFSTLEIQRTEQGDSAMYLCASSLGPGNFFLYIAWAFFGQGTRLTVV.

This clonotype was seen repeatedly, ten times or more. The chain uses TRBV6-1 and TRBJ1-1, with TRBD1 matching 8 bases. Looked up from germline, CDR1 is MNHNS and CDR2 is SASEGT. J gave up 0 bases and V 5 bases, and 8 bases lay outside the gene matches. The CDR3 is 16 residues long. As DNA, the CDR3 is TGTGCCAGCAGTTACGGCGGGACAGGATTGAACACTGAAGCTTTCTTT. Translated, it gives CASSYGGTGLNTEAFF.

This clonotype has more than one count but fewer than ten. This rearrangement joins TRBV12-3 or TRBV12-4 to TRBJ1-6, with D possibly matching TRBD1 (6 bases). The CDR3 has 14 amino acids. V lost 2 bases, J lost 12 bases, and 14 bases lay in between. CDR3 amino acids: CASSLTGNGRPLHF. Here the CDR3 DNA reads TGTGCCAGCAGTTTAACAGGGAATGGGAGACCCCTCCACTTT.

The V call is TRBV15, the J call TRBJ1-5, with D possibly being TRBD1 (5 bases). Trimming removed 2 bases at V and 10 bases at J, with 21 bases between. Germline CDR1 is LNHNV and CDR2 is YYDKDF (reference sequence). The CDR3 spans 16 residues. CDR3 DNA: TGTGCCACCAGCAGATCCTCCCGGGACGGCCTCGGTCCCCAGCATTTT. It specifies CATSRSSRDGLGPQHF.

This clonotype was seen repeatedly, ten times or more. The rearrangement links TRBV11-3 to TRBJ2-7; D unclear. CDR1 is SGHNT, CDR2 YENEEA, per germline. The CDR3 is made up of 14 amino acids. V was pared by 2 bases and J by 5 bases, with 13 bases between. The CDR3 loop reads CASSLYPPKDEQYF. CDR3 sequence (DNA): TGTGCCAGCAGCTTATACCCACCAAAGGACGAGCAGTACTTC.

This clonotype appeared many times. The V gene is TRBV5-1, the J gene TRBJ2-6; D may be TRBD2 (6 bases). CDR1 is SGHRS and CDR2 is YFSETQ in the germline V gene. The CDR3 is made up of 18 amino acids. Deletions cut 0 bases from V and 2 bases from J, with 15 bases between. CDR3 sequence (DNA): TGCGCCAGCAGCTTGGATCCGCGGGGTAGGACTGGGGCCAACGTCCTGACTTTC. As protein: CASSLDPRGRTGANVLTF.

This clonotype appeared once. The V gene is TRBV6-1, the J gene TRBJ2-1; 12 nucleotides agree with TRBD2. Germline lookup yields CDR1 MNHNS and CDR2 SASEGT. CDR3 size: 15 residues. V shed 8 bases and J 7 bases; nucleotides not matched to a gene: 9. CDR3 amino acids: CASRDLAGGQNEQFF. The CDR3 nucleotides read TGTGCCAGCCGGGATCTAGCGGGAGGGCAGAATGAGCAGTTCTTC.

This clonotype was seen ten or more times. J is TRBJ1-4 and V is TRBV20-1; D is ambiguous. Germline lookup yields CDR1 DFQATT and CDR2 SNEGSKA (reference sequence). With 3 bases removed from V and 8 bases from J, the gap between germline ends came to 10 bases. The CDR3 sequence is 12 residues long. The DNA of the CDR3 is TGCAGTGCTAGCTTGGGAGAAGAAAAACTGTTTTTT. Its protein is CSASLGEEKLFF.

The gene calls are TRBV25-1 and TRBJ2-1, with a possible D match to TRBD1 (5 bases). V lost 3 bases and J 7 bases, leaving 7 bases between the germline ends. This CDR3 is built from 12 residues. CDR1 and CDR2 (germline): MGHDK, SYGVNS. DNA for the CDR3: TGTGCCAGCAGTGATTCAGGGAATGAGCAGTTCTTC. Protein: CASSDSGNEQFF.

This clonotype was observed a few times. The chain couples TRBV5-1 to TRBJ1-2; 8 nucleotides align to TRBD1. The CDR3 length is 18 residues. Unmatched junction bases numbered 16, after V lost 0 bases and J lost 6 bases. CDR1 is SGHRS, CDR2 YFSETQ, per germline. Written as DNA, the CDR3 is TGCGCCAGCAGCTTGGGGGACACAGGCAGGGGGCGCATTGATGGCTACACCTTC. Translating gives CASSLGDTGRGRIDGYTF.

This chain links TRBV6-1 with TRBJ2-5; D is uncertain. Germline values: CDR1 MNHNS, CDR2 SASEGT. The CDR3 length is 14 residues. The V and J ends lost 3 bases and 1 base respectively, with 9 bases between them. DNA for the CDR3: TGTGCCAGCAGTGACGTGGGCAGCCAAGAGACCCAGTACTTC. Its translation is CASSDVGSQETQYF.

This clonotype was picked up many times. The V and J genes are TRBV6-1 and TRBJ2-1; 9 bases map to TRBD2. The CDR3 length is 14 residues. Germline-derived CDR1 and CDR2 are MNHNS and SASEGT. With 7 bases clipped from V and 3 bases from J, the junction kept 4 bases outside the gene matches. This CDR3 is CASTPSGVYNEQFF. In nucleotides, the CDR3 is TGTGCCAGCACCCCTAGCGGGGTCTACAATGAGCAGTTCTTC.

CDR3 loop: CASSQEALAGELFF. DNA for the CDR3: TGTGCCAGCAGCCAAGAGGCTTTAGCCGGGGAGCTGTTTTTT. The chain joins TRBV3-1 to TRBJ2-2; D call uncertain. V was cut by 0 bases and J by 6 bases, with 8 bases left in between. The germline CDR1 and CDR2 sequences are LGHDT and YNNKEL (reference sequence). This CDR3 comprises 14 residues.

A few counts support this clonotype. The genes are TRBV10-3 and TRBJ2-2; 8 nucleotides agree with TRBD1. This CDR3 has 16 residues. Germline loops: CDR1 ENHRY, CDR2 SYGVKD. The V and J ends lost 4 bases and 3 bases, in that order; junction bases with no gene match: 7. The CDR3 bases are TGTGCCATCAGTGCCCCAGGGGGCGAAGACACCGGGGAGCTGTTTTTT. Encoded protein: CAISAPGGEDTGELFF.

The table lists this clonotype with a few counts. This rearrangement joins TRBV15 to TRBJ2-2; 8 bases are shared with TRBD2. V trimming: 0 bases; J trimming: 3 bases; junction bases outside the gene matches: 9. CDR1 is LNHNV and CDR2 is YYDKDF in the germline V gene (reference sequence). The CDR3 spans 18 residues. The CDR3 protein is CATSRDFGGGIDTGELFF. Written as DNA, the CDR3 is TGTGCCACCAGCAGAGATTTTGGCGGGGGGATCGACACCGGGGAGCTGTTTTTT.

This clonotype was picked up many times. The CDR3 region has the DNA TGTGCCAGCAGTTATATAGCGGGAGGGTACAATGAGCAGTTCTTC. Translating gives CASSYIAGGYNEQFF. The chain couples TRBV12-3 or TRBV12-4 to TRBJ2-1; 11 positions match TRBD2. This CDR3 is 15 amino acids long. After removal of 4 bases from V and 4 bases from J, the junction contained 3 bases not matched to a gene.

This clonotype showed up just a few times. The chain joins TRBV27 to TRBJ2-7; D remains unclear. V gave up 4 bases and J gave up 3 bases, with 10 bases separating them. This CDR3 contains 13 residues. From germline, CDR1 is MNHEY and CDR2 SMNVEV (reference sequence). The CDR3 loop reads CASSSSDRYEQYF. The CDR3 coding sequence is TGTGCCAGCAGTTCCTCGGACCGCTACGAGCAGTACTTC.

The chain joins TRBV20-1 to TRBJ2-1; maybe TRBD2 (5 bases). The germline V gene has CDR1 DFQATT and CDR2 SNEGSKA (reference sequence). Deletions cut 0 bases from V and 12 bases from J, with 15 bases between. CDR3 length equals 13 residues. The CDR3 DNA follows: TGCAGTGCTAGAGACAAAGTGCTAGCTGGGCAGTTCTTC. Translated: CSARDKVLAGQFF.

As for this clonotype: Sequence at one end of the junction differs from germline and may be a read error. The V gene is TRBV7-7, the J gene TRBJ2-1; 7 bases map to TRBD2. The germline CDR1 and CDR2 sequences are SSHAT and FNYEAQ (reference sequence). CDR3 length: 16 amino acids. The CDR3 sequence: CASSLELSSGYNEQFF. CDR3 nucleotides: TGTGCTAGCAGCTTAGAGTTGTCTAGCGGCTACAATGAGCAGTTCTTC. Complete variable domain (other parts from reference TRBV7-7 and TRBJ2-1): GAGVSQSPRYKVTKRGQDVTLRCDPISSHATLYWYQQALGQGPEFLTYFNYEAQPDKSGLPSDRFSAERPEGSISTLTIQRTEQRDSAMYRCASSLELSSGYNEQFFGPGTRLTVL.

The J gene is TRBJ1-2, the V gene TRBV7-9, with D unresolved. Looked up from germline, CDR1 is SEHNR and CDR2 is FQNEAQ (reference sequence). This CDR3 contains 13 residues. V lost 1 base, J lost 5 bases, and 8 bases lay in between. The CDR3 sequence is CASSLDSFYGYTF. The DNA of the CDR3 is TGTGCCAGCAGCTTAGACAGCTTTTATGGCTACACCTTC.